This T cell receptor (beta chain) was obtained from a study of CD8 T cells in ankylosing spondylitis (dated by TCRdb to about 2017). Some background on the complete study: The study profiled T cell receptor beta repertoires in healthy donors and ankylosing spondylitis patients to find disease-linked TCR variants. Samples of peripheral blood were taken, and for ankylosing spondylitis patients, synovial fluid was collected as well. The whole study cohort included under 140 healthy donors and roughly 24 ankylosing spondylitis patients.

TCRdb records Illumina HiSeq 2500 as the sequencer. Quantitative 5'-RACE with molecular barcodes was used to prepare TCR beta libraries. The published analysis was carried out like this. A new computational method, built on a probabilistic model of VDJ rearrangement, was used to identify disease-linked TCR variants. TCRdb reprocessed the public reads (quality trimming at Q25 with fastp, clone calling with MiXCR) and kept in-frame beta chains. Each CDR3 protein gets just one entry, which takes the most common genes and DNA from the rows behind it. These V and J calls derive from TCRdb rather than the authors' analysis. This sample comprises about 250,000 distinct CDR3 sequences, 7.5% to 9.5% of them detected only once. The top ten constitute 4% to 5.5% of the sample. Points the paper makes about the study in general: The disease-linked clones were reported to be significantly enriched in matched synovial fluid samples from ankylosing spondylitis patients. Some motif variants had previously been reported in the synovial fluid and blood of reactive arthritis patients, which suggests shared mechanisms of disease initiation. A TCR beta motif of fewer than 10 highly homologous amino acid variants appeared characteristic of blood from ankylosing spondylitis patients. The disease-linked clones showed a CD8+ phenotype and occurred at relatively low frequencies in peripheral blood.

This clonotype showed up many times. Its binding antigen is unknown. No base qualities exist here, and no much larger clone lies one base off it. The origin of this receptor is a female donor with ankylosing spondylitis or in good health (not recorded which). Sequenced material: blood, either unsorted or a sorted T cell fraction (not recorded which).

In nucleotide form, the sequence is TGTGCCAGCAGTTCGACACCGGGACTAGCGGGATCCTACGAGCAGTACTTC. Translated, it gives CASSSTPGLAGSYEQYF. This chain joins TRBV12-3 or TRBV12-4 to TRBJ2-7; 13 bases in the middle match TRBD2. After removal of 4 bases from V and 1 base from J, the junction retains 7 bases not matched to a gene. Its CDR3 holds 17 amino acids, cysteine through phenylalanine. CDR3 DNA is the only sequence kept; it has 51 bases, read in frame from the first base.